This record concerns one TCR beta chain sequence. With a much larger clone just one base away, this may be a read error. The data were obtained in a study of regulatory T cells in long-lasting Graves disease. Assembly of TCR beta libraries relied on iRepertoire HTBI primers together with Arm-PCR of CDR3 regions. A single record per CDR3 protein comes from TCRdb applying MiXCR to the multiplex PCR reads. The sample carries about 430,000 distinct CDR3 sequences, roughly 23% recorded once. The germline CDR1 and CDR2 sequences are KGHSH and LQKENI. The CDR3 consists of 14 residues. Time point here: persistent/refractory GD, antithyroid drugs over 5 years with positive TRAb. The TCR library used RNA extracted from PBMCs.

V gene TRBV18 combines with J gene TRBJ2-2, with D perhaps assigned TRBD1 or TRBD2 (5 bases each). The sample here was peripheral blood mononuclear cells (PBMCs), taken when the disease was refractory, from a patient treated with antithyroid drugs. The clonotype originates from a female donor with Graves disease. This CDR3 is CASSPTRVTGELSF. CDR3 sequence (DNA): TGTGCCAGCTCACCAACCAGGGTCACCGGGGAGCTGTCTTTT.